This entry describes one T cell receptor beta chain. Its antigen is still unknown. This record comes from a study of T cell responses to AZD1222 COVID-19 vaccine. Study-wide results and caveats: Mostly white British, mostly female donors; authors suggested clonal diversity may be underestimated. Only a handful of AZD1222 recipients were seropositive at baseline. The study found vaccine-associated CD4 TCRs spanning spike, dominant at 160-218 and 743-854. Following two doses of AZD1222, Spike-specific TCR breadth and depth rose.

V lost 4 bases to trimming and J lost 11 bases; unmatched junction nucleotides: 12. The germline V gene encodes CDR1 SGDLS and CDR2 YYNGEE. This CDR3 region has 14 residues. Clones were read by immunoSEQ multiplex PCR, and TCRdb kept only the in-frame ones, dropping some. The table includes about 97,000 clones, about 88% detected once. Sequencing used peripheral blood, obtained on day 0 of AZD1222 vaccination. The chain is built from TRBV9 and TRBJ1-5; 7 bases align to TRBD1. The sequence was obtained from an adult in good health. CDR3 sequence reads: CASSSEDRGPAQHF. The CDR3 nucleotides are TGTGCCAGCAGCTCAGAAGATAGGGGGCCGGCCCAGCATTTT.